The T cell receptor (beta chain) under discussion was sequenced for a study of cytomegalovirus exposure and HLA in healthy donors. Overall study findings and caveats: Across all donors, roughly uniform sequencing depth was an assumption of the presence/absence analyses. One variant, a missense change in DCLRE1C, was linked in a later analysis to TCR beta V- and J-gene trimming. Over 15,000 TCR beta sequences were associated with HLA alleles at 0.05 false discovery rate in a later analysis. Highly shared variants forming one cluster were likely a sequencing artifact.

Germline CDR1 reads MNHEY; CDR2 reads SVGAGI. V was cut by 10 bases and J by 5 bases, with 23 bases left in between. CDR3 size: 15 residues. 60 Vbeta and 13 Jbeta primers were used in PCR. Libraries were prepared by immunoSEQ multiplex PCR; TCRdb keeps only in-frame clonotypes and omits some of them. The table shows about 130,000 clones, with around two thirds occurring only once. A word on this clone: Its specificity is unknown.

This chain uses TRBV6-5 with TRBJ1-1; D remains unclear. Sample: PBMCs. The sequence was collected from a man between 18 and 35 years old in good health and CMV-seropositive. CDR3 nucleotide sequence: TGTGCCACCCATGAGCGACCTTTAGGAGAAACTGAAGCTTTCTTT. Residues: CATHERPLGETEAFF.